The source of this TCR beta chain is a study of blood T cell repertoires in COVID-19. For the study at large: Samples came from the United States, Italy and Spain, spanning acute and convalescent COVID-19. Nucleic acid was either cDNA or gDNA, and it came from T cells, B-cell-depleted T cells, or PBMCs.

Clones were sequenced by immunoSEQ multiplex PCR, and TCRdb holds only the in-frame ones, with some missing. The data hold 270,000 or so clones, with about four fifths observed a single time. CDR3 length: 16 amino acids. The J segment lost 3 bases and the V segment lost 3 bases, leaving 8 bases of the junction unmatched. From germline, CDR1 is LNHDA and CDR2 SQIVND (reference sequence). Sequencing was carried out using peripheral blood. V and J are TRBV19 and TRBJ1-5, with 7 nucleotides matching TRBD1. The sequence was obtained from a woman in her 50s who had recovered from COVID-19. CDR3 bases: TGTGCCAGTAGTATCGGGACAGAGTTGTTCAATCAGCCCCAGCATTTT. Amino acids: CASSIGTELFNQPQHF.